The clone carrying this TCR beta chain was counted between two and nine times. Its antigen is still unknown. Sequenced material consisted of expressed TCRB transcripts (all of the isolated RNA was reverse transcribed). TCRdb's copy holds only in-frame clones and misses some; the assay was immunoSEQ multiplex PCR. The sample holds about 660,000 clones, about 14% seen once. Cells sorted by CD45RO/CCR7/CD25/CD127/CD95/CD27 comprised CD4+ naive, central memory, regulatory and stem cell-like memory cells. The sample is drawn from a study of beta chain features in type 1 diabetes. Study results and caveats: Among patients with Type 1 diabetes, TCRB CDR3s were moderately but significantly shorter in every one of the four CD4+ subsets.

The ends lost 0 bases at V and 1 base at J; junction bases unmatched: 5. The germline gives CDR1 LGHNA, CDR2 YSLEER. The CDR3 covers 17 residues. This chain links TRBV4-3 with TRBJ2-2; 7 nucleotides line up with TRBD2. What was sequenced was naive CD4+ T cells from blood. The clonotype was recovered from a man aged 18 to 30 with type 1 diabetes. CDR3 sequence (DNA): TGCGCCAGCAGCCAAGAGTCCCAGCGGGGGAACACCGGGGAGCTGTTTTTT. Amino acid sequence: CASSQESQRGNTGELFF.